Shown below are 27 T cell receptor beta chains from a single sample sequenced in a study of Ad26.COV2.S vaccination and SARS-CoV-2 variants. Treatment meaning: roughly 19 received Ad26.COV2.S at low or high dose, single or two shots; five or six received placebo; per-sample allocation not given. Specimens were obtained on day 63 following the first vaccine or placebo injection. The table came from immunoSEQ multiplex PCR; TCRdb's copy has only in-frame clones and leaves some out. Of approximately 420,000 clones detected, approximately 90% appear once; the ten largest clones hold 3.5% to 4%. The sample was peripheral blood, taken in a trial of Ad26.COV2.S vaccine versus placebo. The receptor set was obtained from a person aged 18-65 years who received the Ad26.COV2.S COVID-19 vaccine or a placebo.

V and J are TRBV10-2 and TRBJ2-1, with a weak D call TRBD2 (5 bases). Germline loops: CDR1 WSHSY, CDR2 SAAADI. The CDR3 is 10 residues long. V lost 9 bases and J 10 bases, leaving 10 bases between the germline ends. CDR3 sequence: CARKWEEQFF. CDR3 nucleotides: TGCGCCAGGAAATGGGAGGAGCAGTTCTTC.

The chain has TRBV6-6 and TRBJ1-2, with TRBD1 matching 9 bases. This CDR3 has 15 residues. Trimming took 6 bases from V and 2 from J; bases not matched to a gene: 7. The V gene's germline CDR1 is MNHNY and CDR2 SVGAGI (reference sequence). CDR3 loop: CASSLPGQGNYGYTF. The CDR3 region has the DNA TGTGCCAGCAGCCTACCGGGACAGGGAAACTATGGCTACACCTTC.

The CDR3, as DNA: TGTGCCAGCAGCATAGGGGATAGTCGGTACTTC. Translated: CASSIGDSRYF. This sequence joins TRBV7-2 and TRBJ2-5, with D possibly being TRBD1 (5 bases). Looked up from germline, CDR1 is SGHTA and CDR2 is FQGNSA. This CDR3 comprises 11 residues. The V and J ends lost 5 bases and 13 bases respectively, with 14 bases between them.

V is TRBV15 and J is TRBJ2-3; either TRBD1 or TRBD2 may fit D (5 bases each). Germline values: CDR1 LNHNV, CDR2 YYDKDF (reference sequence). The CDR3 is made up of 15 amino acids. V gave up 5 bases and J gave up 2 bases, with 14 bases separating them. The DNA of the CDR3 is TGTGCCACCAGCGCCCGGGGCCTCGACACAGATACGCAGTATTTT. It yields the protein CATSARGLDTDTQYF.

The J gene is TRBJ1-3, the V gene TRBV4-3; 8 bases align to TRBD1. The CDR3 covers 15 residues. The germline CDR1 and CDR2 sequences are LGHNA and YSLEER. Trimming cost V 0 bases and J 9 bases; bases outside gene matches: 7. As DNA, the CDR3 is TGCGCCAGCAGCCAAGATGACAGGGGATTCGGCACCATATATTTT. It yields the protein CASSQDDRGFGTIYF.

The chain employs TRBV18 and TRBJ2-3; no firm D call. Trimming took off 6 bases at V and 3 bases at J, with 10 bases between the two ends. This CDR3 has 13 amino acids. The germline gives CDR1 KGHSH, CDR2 LQKENI. The DNA for the CDR3 is TGTGCCAGCTCTGGGAATCCTACAGATACGCAGTATTTT. Its translation: CASSGNPTDTQYF.

The rearrangement uses TRBV5-1 and TRBJ2-5, with TRBD1 as a possible D gene (6 bases). The V gene lost 3 bases and the J gene lost 5 bases, with 20 bases spanning the gap. The CDR3 has 16 residues. The germline V gene encodes CDR1 SGHRS and CDR2 YFSETQ. CDR3 amino acids: CASSSRRDTARETQYF. Written as DNA, the CDR3 is TGCGCCAGCAGCTCCCGCCGGGACACGGCCCGCGAGACCCAGTACTTC.

This chain links TRBV7-2 with TRBJ2-5; a weak D match, TRBD2 (6 bases). In germline, CDR1 is SGHTA, CDR2 FQGNSA. This CDR3 is 15 amino acids long. Trimming cost V 1 base and J 0 bases, with 9 bases left between them. CDR3 sequence: CASSLVRDYQETQYF. DNA of the CDR3: TGTGCCAGCAGCTTAGTCCGGGACTACCAAGAGACCCAGTACTTC.

The V and J genes are TRBV29-1 and TRBJ2-2, with D unclear. The germline V gene has CDR1 SQVTM and CDR2 ANQGSEA. The CDR3 runs 12 residues. V lost 4 bases, J lost 3 bases, and 6 bases lay in between. CDR3 in amino acids: CSVVGHTGELFF. For the CDR3, the DNA is TGCAGCGTTGTCGGGCACACCGGGGAGCTGTTTTTT.

The chain employs TRBV12-3 or TRBV12-4 and TRBJ1-1; D gene ambiguous. The CDR3 is 9 amino acids. The V gene lost 6 bases and the J gene lost 8 bases, with 4 bases spanning the gap. As DNA, the CDR3 is TGTGCCAGCAGACAAGAAGCTTTCTTT. This translates into CASRQEAFF.

The chain joins TRBV4-1 to TRBJ1-6, with TRBD1 as a possible D gene (6 bases). CDR1 is MGHRA and CDR2 is YSYEKL in the germline V gene. Trimming shortened V by 4 bases and J by 0 bases, and 16 bases separated the two germline ends. The CDR3 consists of 18 residues. CDR3 region: CASSPDPRGSSYNSPLHF. As DNA, the CDR3 is TGCGCCAGCAGCCCAGACCCAAGGGGGAGCTCCTATAATTCACCCCTCCACTTT.

CDR3 residues: CASSPATSGGAHEQYF. The DNA of the CDR3 is TGTGCCAGCTCACCTGCGACTAGCGGGGGGGCCCACGAGCAGTACTTC. The genes are TRBV18 and TRBJ2-7; 14 bases fit TRBD2. This CDR3 is 16 amino acids long. CDR1 is KGHSH and CDR2 is LQKENI in the germline V gene. With V trimmed by 3 bases and J by 5 bases, 6 bases remained unmatched.

The genes are TRBV4-1 and TRBJ2-5, with a tentative D call TRBD1 (6 bases). Germline CDR1 and CDR2: MGHRA and YSYEKL. V lost 1 base to trimming and J lost 0 bases, with 12 bases between them. The CDR3 is made up of 16 amino acids. CDR3 in amino acids: CASSQAVTGYQETQYF. The CDR3 DNA reads as TGCGCCAGCAGCCAAGCCGTGACAGGCTACCAAGAGACCCAGTACTTC.

The V and J genes are TRBV6-6 and TRBJ2-5; the D gene is possibly TRBD1 (6 bases). Germline CDR1 reads MNHNY; CDR2 reads SVGAGI (reference sequence). The V and J ends lost 4 bases and 1 base respectively, with 10 bases between them. This CDR3 contains 14 residues. CDR3 sequence: CASSSTGPQETQYF. As DNA, the CDR3 is TGTGCCAGCAGTTCCACAGGGCCCCAAGAGACCCAGTACTTC.

The chain carries TRBV28 and TRBJ1-2; TRBD1 might be the D (6 bases). CDR3 length equals 14 residues. Germline CDR1 is MDHEN and CDR2 is SYDVKM. The V end was cut by 5 bases, the J end by 5 bases, with 15 bases between. CDR3 nucleotide sequence: TGTGCCAGCAGTCCCTCGGACAGCCCATATGGCTACACCTTC. As protein: CASSPSDSPYGYTF.

The chain uses TRBV7-9 and TRBJ2-3, with TRBD2 matching over 8 bases. Germline CDR1 SEHNR, CDR2 FQNEAQ (reference sequence). The CDR3 covers 18 residues. The ends lost 4 bases at V and 1 base at J; junction bases unmatched: 13. Written as DNA, the CDR3 is TGTGCCAGCAGCTCCCCCCGGGGGGGCGGGGGAGGCACAGATACGCAGTATTTT. As protein: CASSSPRGGGGGTDTQYF.

The rearrangement joins TRBV6-1 to TRBJ1-3; TRBD1 might be the D (6 bases). CDR1 is MNHNS, CDR2 SASEGT, per germline. This CDR3 region has 15 residues. The V gene lost 3 bases and the J gene lost 0 bases, with 9 bases spanning the gap. For the CDR3, the DNA is TGTGCCAGCAGTGAGGGGACACCCTCTGGAAACACCATATATTTT. Protein: CASSEGTPSGNTIYF.

The CDR3 sequence: CASHLHRDTQYF. The CDR3 region has the DNA TGTGCCAGCCACTTGCACAGAGATACGCAGTATTTT. The chain employs TRBV5-4 and TRBJ2-3; no firm D call. Germline CDR1 reads SGHNT; CDR2 reads YYREEE (reference sequence). V shed 7 bases and J shed 5 bases, with 11 bases lying between them. CDR3 length equals 12 residues.

Note on this clone: Other DNA sequences in this sample translate to the same CDR3. The chain links TRBV30 to TRBJ2-7; D remains ambiguous. Trimming cost V 5 bases and J 1 base, with 3 bases left between them. This CDR3 contains 10 residues. Germline assignment: CDR1 GTSNPN and CDR2 SVGIG (reference sequence). CDR3 residues: CAWGSYEQYF. The DNA for the CDR3 is TGTGCCTGGGGTTCCTACGAGCAGTACTTC.

V and J are TRBV7-9 and TRBJ1-3; 10 positions agree with TRBD1. Germline V gene sequence: CDR1 SEHNR, CDR2 FQNEAQ (reference sequence). V lost 4 bases and J lost 1; bases outside the gene matches: 7. The CDR3 loop spans 17 amino acids. CDR3: CASSSFRDRGSGNTIYF. The CDR3 DNA sequence: TGTGCCAGCAGCTCTTTCCGGGACAGGGGTTCTGGAAACACCATATATTTT.

The chain uses TRBV30 and TRBJ2-5, with TRBD2 identical over 13 bases. CDR3 length: 15 residues. Germline loops: CDR1 GTSNPN, CDR2 SVGIG (reference sequence). V shed 2 bases and J 7 bases; nucleotides not matched to a gene: 7. As DNA, the CDR3 is TGTGCCTGGAGTATCAAACTAGCGGGGGGGTTGACCCAGTACTTC. It translates to CAWSIKLAGGLTQYF.

The genes are TRBV18 and TRBJ1-5; 11 bases are a match to TRBD1. J lost 6 bases, V lost 3 bases, and 4 bases had no gene match. The CDR3 sequence is 15 residues long. Germline CDR1 reads KGHSH; CDR2 reads LQKENI. CDR3 sequence (DNA): TGTGCCAGCTCACCCCAGGGACAGGGGGGTCAGCCCCAGCATTTT. This encodes CASSPQGQGGQPQHF.

The chain is built from TRBV9 and TRBJ2-1; 12 bases match TRBD2. This CDR3 contains 15 residues. Unmatched junction bases numbered 4, after V lost 3 bases and J lost 6 bases. CDR1 SGDLS and CDR2 YYNGEE come from the germline V gene. CDR3: CASSASGGASNEQFF. In DNA form, the CDR3 reads TGTGCCAGCAGCGCTAGCGGGGGGGCCAGCAATGAGCAGTTCTTC.

The rearrangement uses TRBV4-3 and TRBJ1-1; D may be TRBD1 (5 bases). This CDR3 region has 13 residues. V was clipped by 8 bases and J by 1 base, with 11 bases between them. Germline V CDR1 and CDR2: LGHNA, YSLEER. CDR3 in amino acids: CASAGTGNTEAFF. The CDR3 DNA sequence: TGCGCCAGCGCGGGGACGGGGAACACTGAAGCTTTCTTT.

The chain combines TRBV7-6 with TRBJ2-2; D gene uncertain. Trimming stripped 7 bases from V and 1 base from J, with 13 bases between. CDR3 length equals 15 residues. Germline V lookup: CDR1 SGHVS, CDR2 FNYEAQ. The CDR3 DNA reads TGTGCCAGCACCGAGGTCTCGCGGAACACCGGGGAGCTGTTTTTT. This translates into CASTEVSRNTGELFF.

The chain joins TRBV6-2 or TRBV6-3 to TRBJ1-5; D might be TRBD1 (5 bases). Trimming left V 2 bases short and J 2 bases short, with 16 bases between. This CDR3 spans 17 amino acids. CDR1 and CDR2 (germline): MNHEY, SVGEGT. This chain's CDR3 is CASSYPTQRGRNQPQHF. For the CDR3, the DNA is TGTGCCAGCAGTTACCCCACACAAAGGGGTCGCAATCAGCCCCAGCATTTT.

This chain connects TRBV2 to TRBJ1-1; possible D gene TRBD1, 6 bases. Germline-derived CDR1 and CDR2 are SNHLY and FYNNEI. This CDR3 is 17 amino acids long. The germline V and J ends were trimmed by 4 bases and 0 bases, with 18 bases remaining between them. This CDR3 is CASSGVRTDLVNTEAFF. CDR3 in DNA: TGTGCCAGCAGTGGCGTTCGGACAGACCTAGTGAACACTGAAGCTTTCTTT.